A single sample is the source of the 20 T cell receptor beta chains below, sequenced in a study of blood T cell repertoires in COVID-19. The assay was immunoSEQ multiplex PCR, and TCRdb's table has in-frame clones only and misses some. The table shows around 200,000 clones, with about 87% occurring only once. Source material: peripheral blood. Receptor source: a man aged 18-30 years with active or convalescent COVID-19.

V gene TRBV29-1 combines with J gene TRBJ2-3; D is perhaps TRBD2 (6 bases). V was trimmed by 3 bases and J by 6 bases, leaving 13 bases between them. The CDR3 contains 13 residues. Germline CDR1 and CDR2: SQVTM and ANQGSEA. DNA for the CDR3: TGCAGCGTTGAGGAGGGAAACAGGGATACGCAGTATTTT. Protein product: CSVEEGNRDTQYF.

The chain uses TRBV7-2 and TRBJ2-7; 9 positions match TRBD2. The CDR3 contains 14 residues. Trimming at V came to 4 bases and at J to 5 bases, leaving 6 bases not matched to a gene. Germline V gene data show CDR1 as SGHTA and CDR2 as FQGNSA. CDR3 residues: CASSSIAGVNEQYF. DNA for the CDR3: TGTGCCAGCAGCTCCATAGCGGGAGTGAACGAGCAGTACTTC.

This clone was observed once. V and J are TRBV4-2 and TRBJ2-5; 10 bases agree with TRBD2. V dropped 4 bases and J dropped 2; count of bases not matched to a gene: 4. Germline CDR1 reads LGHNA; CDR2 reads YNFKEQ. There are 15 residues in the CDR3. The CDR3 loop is CASSRGTSEQETQYF. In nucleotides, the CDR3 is TGTGCCAGCAGCCGAGGGACTAGCGAACAAGAGACCCAGTACTTC.

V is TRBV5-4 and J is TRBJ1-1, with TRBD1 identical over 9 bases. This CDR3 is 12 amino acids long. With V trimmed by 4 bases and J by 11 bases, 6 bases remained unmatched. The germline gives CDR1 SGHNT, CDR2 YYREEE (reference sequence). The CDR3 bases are TGTGCCAGCAGCAGGGACAGGGAGGGGGCTTTCTTT. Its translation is CASSRDREGAFF.

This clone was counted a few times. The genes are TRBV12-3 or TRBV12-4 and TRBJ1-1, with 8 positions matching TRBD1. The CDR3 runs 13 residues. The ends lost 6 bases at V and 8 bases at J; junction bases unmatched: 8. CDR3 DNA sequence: TGTGCCAGCAGGTACCAGGGGGCACCCGAAGCTTTCTTT. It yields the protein CASRYQGAPEAFF.

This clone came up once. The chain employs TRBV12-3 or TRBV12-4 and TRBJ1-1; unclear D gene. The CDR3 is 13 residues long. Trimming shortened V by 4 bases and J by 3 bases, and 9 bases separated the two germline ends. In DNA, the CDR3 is TGTGCCAGCAGTTCCCCCCCGGACACTGAAGCTTTCTTT. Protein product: CASSSPPDTEAFF.

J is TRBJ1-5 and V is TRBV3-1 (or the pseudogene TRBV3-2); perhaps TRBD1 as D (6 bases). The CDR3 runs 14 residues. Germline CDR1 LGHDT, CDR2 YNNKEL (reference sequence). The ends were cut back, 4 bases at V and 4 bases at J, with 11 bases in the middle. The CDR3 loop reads CASSRRDTNQPQHF. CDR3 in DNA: TGTGCCAGCAGCCGCCGGGACACAAATCAGCCCCAGCATTTT.

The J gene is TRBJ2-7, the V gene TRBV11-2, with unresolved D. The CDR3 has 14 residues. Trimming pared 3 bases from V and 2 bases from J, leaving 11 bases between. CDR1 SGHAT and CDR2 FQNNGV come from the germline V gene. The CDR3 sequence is CASSFTTGPYEQYV. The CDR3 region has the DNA TGTGCCAGCAGCTTTACCACTGGGCCCTACGAGCAGTACGTC.

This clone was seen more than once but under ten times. CDR3 protein: CASWDRGMDTIYF. The CDR3 DNA reads TGCGCCAGCTGGGACAGGGGTATGGACACCATATATTTT. V is TRBV10-2 and J is TRBJ1-3; TRBD1 agrees at 10 bases. The CDR3 covers 13 residues. Per germline, CDR1 WSHSY and CDR2 SAAADI. V shed 8 bases and J 8 bases; nucleotides not matched to a gene: 6.

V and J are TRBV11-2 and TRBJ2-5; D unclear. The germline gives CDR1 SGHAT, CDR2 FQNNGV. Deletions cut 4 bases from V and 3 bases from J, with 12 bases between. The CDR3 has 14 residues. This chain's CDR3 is CASSSLIVEETQYF. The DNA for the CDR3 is TGTGCCAGCAGCTCACTAATCGTTGAAGAGACCCAGTACTTC.

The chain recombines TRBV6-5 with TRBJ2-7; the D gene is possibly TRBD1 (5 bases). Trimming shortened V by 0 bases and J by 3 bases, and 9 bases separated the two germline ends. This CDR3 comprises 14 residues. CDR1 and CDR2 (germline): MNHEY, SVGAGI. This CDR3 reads CASSYSNRNYEQYF. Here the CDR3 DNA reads TGTGCCAGCAGTTACTCTAACAGGAACTACGAGCAGTACTTC.

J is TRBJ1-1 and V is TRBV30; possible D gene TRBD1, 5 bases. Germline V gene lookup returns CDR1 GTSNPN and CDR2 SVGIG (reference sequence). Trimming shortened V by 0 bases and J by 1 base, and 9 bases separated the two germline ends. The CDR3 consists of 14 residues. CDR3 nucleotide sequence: TGTGCCTGGAGTGTACTGGGGGGGAACACTGAAGCTTTCTTT. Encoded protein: CAWSVLGGNTEAFF.

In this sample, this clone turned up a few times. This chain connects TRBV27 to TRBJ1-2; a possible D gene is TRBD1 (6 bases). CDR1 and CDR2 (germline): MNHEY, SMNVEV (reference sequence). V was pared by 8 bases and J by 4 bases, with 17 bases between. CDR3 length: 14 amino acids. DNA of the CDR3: TGTGCCAGCCGCACAGGGATAGGCGGCTATGGCTACACCTTC. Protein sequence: CASRTGIGGYGYTF.

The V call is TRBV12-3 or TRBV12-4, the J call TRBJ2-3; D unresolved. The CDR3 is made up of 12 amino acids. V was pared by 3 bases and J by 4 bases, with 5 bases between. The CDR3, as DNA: TGTGCCAGCAGTTTTTGGCCAGATACGCAGTATTTT. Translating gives CASSFWPDTQYF.

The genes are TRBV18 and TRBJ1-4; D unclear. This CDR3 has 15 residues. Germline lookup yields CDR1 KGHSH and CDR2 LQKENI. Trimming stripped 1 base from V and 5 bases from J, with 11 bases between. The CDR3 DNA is TGTGCCAGCTCACCACGGAGCTCCGAGAATGAAAAACTGTTTTTT. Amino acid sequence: CASSPRSSENEKLFF.

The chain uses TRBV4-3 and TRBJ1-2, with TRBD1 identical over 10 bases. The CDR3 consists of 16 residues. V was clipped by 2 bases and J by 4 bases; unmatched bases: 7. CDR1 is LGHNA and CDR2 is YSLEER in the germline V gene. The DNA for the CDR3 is TGCGCCAGCAGCCAATACCGGGACAGGGGATCCTATGGCTACACCTTC. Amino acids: CASSQYRDRGSYGYTF.

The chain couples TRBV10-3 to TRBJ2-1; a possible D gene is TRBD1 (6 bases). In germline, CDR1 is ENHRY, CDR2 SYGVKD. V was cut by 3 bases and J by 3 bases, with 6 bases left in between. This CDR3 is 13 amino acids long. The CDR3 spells CAISDRGYNEQFF. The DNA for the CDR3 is TGTGCCATCAGTGACAGGGGCTACAATGAGCAGTTCTTC.

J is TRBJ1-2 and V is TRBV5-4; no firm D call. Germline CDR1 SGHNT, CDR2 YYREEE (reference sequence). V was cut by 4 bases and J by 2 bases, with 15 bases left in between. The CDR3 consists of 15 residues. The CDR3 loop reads CASSLDQAFNYGYTF. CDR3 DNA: TGTGCCAGCAGCCTGGACCAAGCCTTCAACTATGGCTACACCTTC.

CDR3 DNA sequence: TGCAGCGCCGGACCGGGACAGCCGACCTCTGGGGCCAACGTCCTGACTTTC. This sequence encodes CSAGPGQPTSGANVLTF. This chain uses TRBV29-1 with TRBJ2-6, with 7 bases fitting TRBD1. The CDR3 consists of 17 residues. CDR1 is SQVTM, CDR2 ANQGSEA, per germline. The J segment lost 0 bases and the V segment lost 7 bases, leaving 12 bases of the junction unmatched.

DNA for the CDR3: TGTGCCAGCAGTTACTACAGGAACACCTACGAGCAGTACGTC. Amino acid sequence: CASSYYRNTYEQYV. This chain links TRBV6-2 or TRBV6-3 with TRBJ2-7, with a tentative D call TRBD1 (5 bases). CDR3 size: 14 residues. Germline V gene data show CDR1 as MNHEY and CDR2 as SVGEGT. V was cut by 1 base and J by 2 bases, with 9 bases left in between.